These T cell receptor beta chains were read from a single sample in a study of T-cell reconstitution after alpha-beta-depleted transplantation in children. TCRdb re-derived calls from the PCR reads in MiXCR, one entry per CDR3 protein. Altogether about 980,000 distinct CDR3 sequences are present, under 30% being singletons, with the ten largest covering 28%. Sequenced material: PBMCs, mostly from graft donor cells, taken 360 days after TCRalphabeta/CD19-depleted stem cell transplant. The receptor source for this set is a boy in the first two years of life who had a stem cell transplant for SCID, so the T cells may come from the graft donor. Each CDR3 is given with its conserved first and last residue. D genes are given only for firm matches. The size of a clone is reported for some rows only, either as once, few or many, or as a class for expanded clones.

D	size	V	J	CDR3	DNA
.	.	TRBV29-1	TRBJ2-7	CRLPYEQYF	TGCAGGCTCCCCTACGAGCAGTACTTC
.	.	TRBV6-1	TRBJ1-1	CASSRVNNAEAFF	TGTGCCAGCAGTAGAGTTAACAACGCTGAAGCTTTCTTT
.	.	TRBV27	TRBJ2-3	CASSQFPGGLGTLSTDTQYF	TGTGCCAGCAGCCAATTCCCCGGTGGCCTCGGGACGCTCAGCACAGATACGCAGTATTTT
.	.	TRBV3-1	TRBJ2-7	CASSGDGSYEQYF	TGTGCCAGCAGCGGGGACGGCTCCTACGAGCAGTACTTC
.	.	TRBV15	TRBJ2-2	CATSRKGGHSNTGELFF	TGTGCCACCAGCAGAAAGGGGGGACACTCGAACACCGGGGAGCTGTTTTTT
.	.	TRBV3-1	TRBJ1-2	CASSPLGANYGYTF	TGTGCCAGCAGCCCGTTGGGGGCGAATTATGGCTACACCTTC
TRBD2	.	TRBV7-2	TRBJ2-5	CASSLYGGAGETQYF	TGTGCCAGCAGCTTGTACGGGGGGGCCGGTGAGACCCAGTACTTC
.	.	TRBV2	TRBJ2-3	CASQRTGVSTDTQYF	TGTGCCAGCCAACGGACCGGGGTTTCGACAGATACGCAGTATTTT
.	few	TRBV7-9	TRBJ1-5	CASSLGQIAQPQHF	TGTGCCAGCAGCTTAGGACAGATAGCCCAGCCCCAGCATTTT
.	.	TRBV20-1	TRBJ2-4	CSASDWTTPGNIQYF	TGCAGTGCTAGCGATTGGACTACGCCGGGAAACATTCAGTACTTC
.	.	TRBV28	TRBJ2-5	CASSAIRSAEETQYF	TGTGCCAGCAGCGCCATAAGGTCAGCGGAAGAGACCCAGTACTTC
.	few	TRBV7-9	TRBJ2-3	CASRLTGLTDTQYF	TGTGCCAGCAGATTAACAGGGTTGACAGATACGCAGTATTTT
TRBD1	.	TRBV6-5	TRBJ2-7	CASSYSGQGHYEQYF	TGTGCCAGCAGTTACTCAGGACAGGGACATTACGAGCAGTACTTC
TRBD1	.	TRBV12-3/TRBV12-4	TRBJ2-1	CASSLVPGQGRSSYNEQFF	TGTGCCAGCAGCCTCGTCCCGGGACAGGGGAGAAGCTCCTACAATGAGCAGTTCTTC
TRBD2	few	TRBV27	TRBJ2-1	CASSLTGLDEQFF	TGTGCCAGCAGTCTCACGGGACTAGATGAGCAGTTCTTC
TRBD2	few	TRBV12-3/TRBV12-4	TRBJ2-7	CASSYHPLAGGTWGEQYF	TGTGCCAGCAGCTATCACCCTCTAGCGGGGGGGACCTGGGGCGAGCAGTACTTC
.	.	TRBV9	TRBJ2-2	CASSVALLAMNTGELFF	TGTGCCAGCAGCGTAGCTTTACTAGCCATGAACACCGGGGAGCTGTTTTTT
.	.	TRBV10-3	TRBJ1-1	CAINSGTEAFF	TGTGCCATCAACTCGGGGACCGAAGCTTTCTTT
TRBD1	.	TRBV12-3/TRBV12-4	TRBJ1-1	CASSFYRDTGANTEAFF	TGTGCCAGCAGTTTCTACCGGGACACAGGGGCGAACACTGAAGCTTTCTTT
TRBD1	.	TRBV6-1	TRBJ2-7	CASSEWVGQGGPKSSYEQYF	TGTGCCAGCAGTGAATGGGTGGGACAGGGGGGCCCGAAATCTTCCTACGAGCAGTACTTC
TRBD1	.	TRBV6-5	TRBJ1-4	CASSSDRGLNEKLFF	TGTGCCAGCAGTTCAGACAGGGGGCTTAATGAAAAACTGTTTTTT
TRBD2	few	TRBV12-3/TRBV12-4	TRBJ2-1	CASSKLAGEFNEQFF	TGTGCCAGCAGTAAACTAGCGGGGGAGTTCAATGAGCAGTTCTTC
.	.	TRBV24-1	TRBJ2-7	CATSSGARSYEQYF	TGTGCCACCAGTTCAGGAGCGCGCTCCTACGAGCAGTACTTC
TRBD2	.	TRBV20-1	TRBJ2-5	CSARDPAGGQETQYF	TGCAGTGCTAGAGATCCGGCGGGGGGCCAAGAGACCCAGTACTTC
TRBD1	.	TRBV20-1	TRBJ1-1	CSAQGAGSFTEAFF	TGCAGTGCCCAGGGGGCAGGGAGTTTCACTGAAGCTTTCTTT
.	.	TRBV2	TRBJ1-3	CASSVYRAFSGNTIYF	TGTGCCAGCAGTGTTTACAGGGCTTTCTCTGGAAACACCATATATTTT
TRBD2	.	TRBV27	TRBJ2-5	CAPPGGQETQYF	TGTGCCCCCCCGGGGGGCCAAGAGACCCAGTACTTC
TRBD2	.	TRBV3-1	TRBJ2-1	CASSRRGGSDNEQFF	TGTGCCAGCAGCCGACGCGGGGGTTCCGATAATGAGCAGTTCTTC
.	.	TRBV5-1	TRBJ2-6	CASSWEPRAPGGANVLTF	TGCGCCAGCAGCTGGGAACCACGGGCCCCAGGAGGGGCCAACGTCCTGACTTTC
TRBD2	.	TRBV20-1	TRBJ2-6	CSARPTGGSGANVLTF	TGCAGTGCTAGACCAACGGGGGGCTCTGGGGCCAACGTCCTGACTTTC
TRBD1	.	TRBV5-5	TRBJ2-5	CASSFLPGGIQETQYF	TGTGCCAGCAGCTTTCTACCAGGGGGTATCCAAGAGACCCAGTACTTC
.	.	TRBV14	TRBJ1-1	CASSQVESGGDTEAFF	TGTGCCAGCAGCCAAGTGGAAAGCGGGGGGGACACTGAAGCTTTCTTT
TRBD2	.	TRBV11-2	TRBJ2-5	CASSFTRGTNQETQYF	TGTGCCAGCAGCTTTACGCGAGGGACTAACCAAGAGACCCAGTACTTC
.	.	TRBV7-9	TRBJ2-5	CASSSSPGTLRGKTQYF	TGTGCCAGCAGCTCGTCGCCCGGGACACTAAGAGGGAAGACCCAGTACTTC
.	.	TRBV5-1	TRBJ2-5	CASSRTRAAGETQYF	TGCGCCAGCAGCAGAACTAGAGCCGCGGGGGAGACCCAGTACTTC